These 19 T cell receptor beta chains originate from one sample sequenced in a study of cytomegalovirus exposure and HLA in healthy donors. The PCR made use of 60 Vbeta and 13 Jbeta primers. The table came from immunoSEQ multiplex PCR; TCRdb's copy has only in-frame clones and leaves some out. The table includes about 140,000 clones, around 80% detected once. Sequencing input: PBMCs. All receptors derive from a man aged 40-49 years in good health and CMV-seropositive.

The rearrangement uses TRBV6-1 and TRBJ1-5; 12 bases are a match to TRBD1. The CDR3 consists of 18 residues. The germline gives CDR1 MNHNS, CDR2 SASEGT. V lost 2 bases, J lost 5 bases, and 10 bases stayed unmatched. CDR3 nucleotide sequence: TGTGCCAGCAGTGAATCCCGGGACAGGGGGCTCGGAGATCAGCCCCAGCATTTT. Translated, it gives CASSESRDRGLGDQPQHF.

This clone was seen at least ten times. The chain has TRBV4-3 and TRBJ1-4; maybe TRBD1 (6 bases). The CDR3 sequence is 15 residues long. Germline V lookup: CDR1 LGHNA, CDR2 YSLEER. The V gene lost 0 bases and the J gene lost 3 bases, with 8 bases spanning the gap. CDR3 bases: TGCGCCAGCAGCCAAGATACAGGGTCTAATGAAAAACTGTTTTTT. Translated, it gives CASSQDTGSNEKLFF.

The rearrangement joins TRBV6-1 to TRBJ2-5, with TRBD2 matching over 14 bases. CDR1 and CDR2 (germline): MNHNS, SASEGT. V trimming: 4 bases; J trimming: 2 bases; junction bases outside the gene matches: 3. This CDR3 spans 16 amino acids. CDR3 in amino acids: CASSAGLAGVQETQYF. The CDR3 coding sequence is TGTGCCAGCAGTGCGGGACTAGCGGGGGTTCAAGAGACCCAGTACTTC.

The chain employs TRBV4-2 and TRBJ1-4; 7 nucleotides line up with TRBD1. The CDR3 totals 18 residues. The V gene's germline CDR1 is LGHNA and CDR2 YNFKEQ. V lost 0 bases, J lost 0 bases, and 7 bases stayed unmatched. The CDR3 is CASSQEWDRVATNEKLFF. The CDR3 nucleotides read TGTGCCAGCAGCCAAGAGTGGGACAGAGTTGCAACTAATGAAAAACTGTTTTTT.

This chain uses TRBV18 with TRBJ2-1; 10 positions match TRBD2. This CDR3 is built from 15 residues. Losses at the gene ends were 0 bases for V and 14 bases for J; bases not matched to a gene: 10. The germline V gene has CDR1 KGHSH and CDR2 LQKENI. CDR3 in amino acids: CASSPPSASGGLEFF. The CDR3 nucleotides read TGTGCCAGCTCACCACCTTCAGCTAGCGGGGGCCTAGAGTTCTTC.

V gene TRBV5-4 combines with J gene TRBJ2-5; D perhaps matches TRBD2 (7 bases). Germline assignment: CDR1 SGHNT and CDR2 YYREEE (reference sequence). V was cut by 4 bases and J by 9 bases, with 22 bases left in between. This CDR3 is 15 amino acids long. The CDR3 protein is CASSQDLAGRGAQYF. CDR3 sequence (DNA): TGTGCCAGCAGCCAAGACCTCGCGGGGAGGGGGGCCCAGTACTTC. Full variable domain (rest looked up from reference TRBV5-4 and TRBJ2-5): ETGVTQSPTHLIKTRGQQVTLRCSSQSGHNTVSWYQQALGQGPQFIFQYYREEENGRGNFPPRFSGLQFPNYSSELNVNALELDDSALYLCASSQDLAGRGAQYFGPGTRLLVL.

The gene calls are TRBV10-3 and TRBJ1-1; D call uncertain. Germline lookup yields CDR1 ENHRY and CDR2 SYGVKD. V was pared by 3 bases and J by 0 bases, with 14 bases between. This CDR3 has 16 residues. The chain's CDR3 is CAISDGMGYLNTEAFF. CDR3 bases: TGTGCCATCAGTGACGGGATGGGGTATTTGAACACTGAAGCTTTCTTT.

This clone was recorded a few times. The rearrangement joins TRBV6-5 to TRBJ1-4, with D perhaps matching TRBD1 (6 bases). V lost 2 bases, J lost 8 bases, and 9 bases lay in between. The germline V gene has CDR1 MNHEY and CDR2 SVGAGI. This CDR3 region has 13 residues. CDR3 sequence: CASSYGGAEKLFF. The CDR3 DNA reads TGTGCCAGCAGTTACGGGGGCGCCGAAAAACTGTTTTTT.

A remark on this clone: The sample holds other DNA sequences that translate to the same CDR3. The rearrangement uses TRBV29-1 and TRBJ2-5; no definite D call. V gave up 4 bases and J gave up 1 base, with 7 bases separating them. The V gene's germline CDR1 is SQVTM and CDR2 ANQGSEA. The CDR3 runs 12 residues. Here the CDR3 reads CSVGQIQETQYF. CDR3 sequence (DNA): TGCAGCGTTGGTCAAATCCAAGAGACCCAGTACTTC.

V is TRBV5-8 and J is TRBJ1-2, with 9 positions matching TRBD1. Germline values: CDR1 SGHTS, CDR2 YDEGEE. This CDR3 is 16 amino acids long. The ends lost 4 bases at V and 7 bases at J; junction bases unmatched: 14. DNA of the CDR3: TGTGCCAGCAGCCGAAATAACAGGGGGCGGTTCTCTGGCTACACCTTC. It encodes CASSRNNRGRFSGYTF.

This rearrangement joins TRBV4-3 to TRBJ1-2; unclear D gene. The CDR3 extends over 18 amino acids. With 0 bases removed from V and 4 bases from J, the gap between germline ends came to 21 bases. Per germline, CDR1 LGHNA and CDR2 YSLEER. The CDR3 region is CASSQDLVGSYYRYGYTF. Written as DNA, the CDR3 is TGCGCCAGCAGCCAAGATCTAGTAGGATCTTATTACCGCTATGGCTACACCTTC.

The CDR3 loop reads CASSLGVAGGMYEQYF. DNA for the CDR3: TGTGCCAGCAGTTTAGGGGTAGCGGGAGGTATGTACGAGCAGTACTTC. The rearrangement links TRBV27 to TRBJ2-7; 10 bases fit TRBD2. The CDR3 loop spans 16 amino acids. V shed 2 bases and J 4 bases; nucleotides not matched to a gene: 8. Germline-derived CDR1 and CDR2 are MNHEY and SMNVEV (reference sequence).

The J gene is TRBJ2-3, the V gene TRBV5-1, with D perhaps matching TRBD2 (7 bases). The CDR3 is 17 residues long. In germline, CDR1 is SGHRS, CDR2 YFSETQ. V was pared by 0 bases and J by 2 bases, with 16 bases between. CDR3 nucleotide sequence: TGCGCCAGCAGCTTGGGCTTGGCGGGGGCCACCACAGATACGCAGTATTTT. This sequence encodes CASSLGLAGATTDTQYF.

This chain connects TRBV29-1 to TRBJ2-3; TRBD2 matches at 7 bases. With 4 bases clipped from V and 4 bases from J, the junction kept 5 bases outside the gene matches. Germline CDR1 reads SQVTM; CDR2 reads ANQGSEA. The CDR3 totals 13 residues. CDR3 loop: CSVGKGRADTQYF. The CDR3 DNA is TGCAGCGTTGGAAAAGGGAGGGCAGATACGCAGTATTTT.

V gene TRBV5-6 combines with J gene TRBJ2-5; D might be TRBD2 (6 bases). Trimming left V 2 bases short and J 1 base short, with 12 bases between. This CDR3 has 15 residues. CDR1 and CDR2 (germline): SGHDT, YYEEEE. CDR3 sequence reads: CASSLVGGIQETQYF. In nucleotides, the CDR3 is TGTGCCAGCAGCTTAGTTGGGGGGATCCAAGAGACCCAGTACTTC.

This clone was recorded a few times. The gene calls are TRBV5-1 and TRBJ1-4; a weak D match, TRBD1 (5 bases). Germline assignment: CDR1 SGHRS and CDR2 YFSETQ. CDR3 length: 15 amino acids. The germline V and J ends were trimmed by 0 bases and 7 bases, with 13 bases remaining between them. This chain's CDR3 is CASSLEPRVREKLFF. The CDR3 bases are TGCGCCAGCAGCTTGGAACCCAGGGTGCGTGAAAAACTGTTTTTT.

The rearrangement joins TRBV9 to TRBJ1-6; 8 bases are shared with TRBD1. Germline values: CDR1 SGDLS, CDR2 YYNGEE. J gave up 2 bases and V 0 bases, and 7 bases lay outside the gene matches. This CDR3 has 18 residues. As DNA, the CDR3 is TGTGCCAGCAGCGTAGGACAGGGGACCAGGACCTATAATTCACCCCTCCACTTT. Encoded protein: CASSVGQGTRTYNSPLHF.

The chain uses TRBV4-2 and TRBJ2-2; D may be TRBD1 or TRBD2 (6 bases each). Germline CDR1 LGHNA, CDR2 YNFKEQ. V lost 5 bases and J lost 0, with 16 bases in between. The CDR3 spans 17 residues. CDR3 in amino acids: CASSEGGTSANTGELFF. The CDR3 region has the DNA TGTGCCAGCAGCGAAGGGGGGACAAGCGCGAACACCGGGGAGCTGTTTTTT.

Details on this clone: This sample also contains other DNA sequences that code for the same CDR3. The J gene is TRBJ2-7, the V gene TRBV5-1; a possible D gene is TRBD1 (6 bases). Germline V gene sequence: CDR1 SGHRS, CDR2 YFSETQ. This CDR3 has 13 amino acids. V was pared by 2 bases and J by 1 base, with 7 bases between. CDR3 in DNA: TGCGCCAGCAGCTTAGGACAGTCCTACGAGCAGTACTTC. Its protein product is CASSLGQSYEQYF.